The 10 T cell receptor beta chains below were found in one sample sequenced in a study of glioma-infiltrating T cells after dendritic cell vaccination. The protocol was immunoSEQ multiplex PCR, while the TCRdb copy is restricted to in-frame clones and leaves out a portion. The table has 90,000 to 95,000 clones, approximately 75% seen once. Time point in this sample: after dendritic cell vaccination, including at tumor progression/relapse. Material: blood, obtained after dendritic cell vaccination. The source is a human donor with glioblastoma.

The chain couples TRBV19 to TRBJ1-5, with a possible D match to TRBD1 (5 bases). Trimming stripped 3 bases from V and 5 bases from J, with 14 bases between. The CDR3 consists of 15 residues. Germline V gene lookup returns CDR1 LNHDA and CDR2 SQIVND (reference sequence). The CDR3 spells CASSIRQPDYQPQHF. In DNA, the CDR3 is TGTGCCAGTAGTATTCGACAGCCAGACTATCAGCCCCAGCATTTT.

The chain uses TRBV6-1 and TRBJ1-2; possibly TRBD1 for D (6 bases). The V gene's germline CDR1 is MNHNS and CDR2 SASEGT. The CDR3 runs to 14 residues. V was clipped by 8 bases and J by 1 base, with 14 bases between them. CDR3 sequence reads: CASREGGVNYGYTF. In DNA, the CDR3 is TGTGCCAGCCGGGAGGGGGGAGTTAACTATGGCTACACCTTC.

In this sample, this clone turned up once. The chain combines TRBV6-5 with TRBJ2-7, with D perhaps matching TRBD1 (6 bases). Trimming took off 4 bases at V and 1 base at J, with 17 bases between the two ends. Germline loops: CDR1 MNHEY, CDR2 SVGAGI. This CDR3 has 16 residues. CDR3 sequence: CASSSGGGRRSYEQYF. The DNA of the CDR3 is TGTGCCAGCAGTTCGGGTGGGGGCCGGAGGTCCTACGAGCAGTACTTC.

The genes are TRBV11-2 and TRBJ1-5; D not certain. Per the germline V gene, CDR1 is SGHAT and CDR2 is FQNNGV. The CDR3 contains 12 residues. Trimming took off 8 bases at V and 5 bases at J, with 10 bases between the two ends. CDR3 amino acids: CASSSTDQPQHF. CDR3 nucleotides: TGTGCCAGCTCGAGTACGGATCAGCCCCAGCATTTT.

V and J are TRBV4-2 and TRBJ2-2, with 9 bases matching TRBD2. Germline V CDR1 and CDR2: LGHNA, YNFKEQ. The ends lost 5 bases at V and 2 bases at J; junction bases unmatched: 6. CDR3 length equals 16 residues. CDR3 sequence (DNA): TGTGCCAGCAGCTACCAGCGGGGGGTTAACACCGGGGAGCTGTTTTTT. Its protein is CASSYQRGVNTGELFF.

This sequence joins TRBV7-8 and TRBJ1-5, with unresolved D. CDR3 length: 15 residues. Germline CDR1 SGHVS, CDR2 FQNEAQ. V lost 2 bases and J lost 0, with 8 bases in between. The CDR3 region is CASSLRYDSNQPQHF. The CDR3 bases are TGTGCCAGCAGCTTACGGTACGATAGCAATCAGCCCCAGCATTTT.

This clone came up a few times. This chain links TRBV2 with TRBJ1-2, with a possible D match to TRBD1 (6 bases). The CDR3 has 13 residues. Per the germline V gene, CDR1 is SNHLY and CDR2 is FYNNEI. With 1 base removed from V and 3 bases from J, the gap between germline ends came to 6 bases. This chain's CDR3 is CASSEDRDYGYTF. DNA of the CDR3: TGTGCCAGCAGTGAAGACAGGGACTATGGCTACACCTTC.

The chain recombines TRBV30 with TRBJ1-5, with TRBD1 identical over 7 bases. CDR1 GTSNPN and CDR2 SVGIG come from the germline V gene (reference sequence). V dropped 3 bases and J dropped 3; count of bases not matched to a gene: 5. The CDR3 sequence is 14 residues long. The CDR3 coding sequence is TGTGCCTGGAGCCTGGGACAGAACAATCAGCCCCAGCATTTT. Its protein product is CAWSLGQNNQPQHF. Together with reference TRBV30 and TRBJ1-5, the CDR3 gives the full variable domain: SQTIHQWPATLVQPVGSPLSLECTVEGTSNPNLYWYRQAAGRGLQLLFYSVGIGQISSEVPQNLSASRPQDRQFILSSKKLLLSDSGFYLCAWSLGQNNQPQHFGDGTRLSIL.

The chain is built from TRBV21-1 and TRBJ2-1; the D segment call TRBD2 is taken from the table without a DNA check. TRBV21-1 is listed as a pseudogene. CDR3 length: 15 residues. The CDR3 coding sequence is TGTGCCAGCAGCAATGTAACGCGACGGGACAATGAGCAGTTCTTC. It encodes CASSNVTRRDNEQFF.

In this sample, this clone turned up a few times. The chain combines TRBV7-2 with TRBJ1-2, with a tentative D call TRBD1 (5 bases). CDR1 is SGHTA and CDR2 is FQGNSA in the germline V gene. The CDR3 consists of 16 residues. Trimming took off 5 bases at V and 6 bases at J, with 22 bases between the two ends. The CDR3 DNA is TGTGCCAGCAGCCGTTACGAGAGACAGCGCGGAAATGGCTACACCTTC. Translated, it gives CASSRYERQRGNGYTF.